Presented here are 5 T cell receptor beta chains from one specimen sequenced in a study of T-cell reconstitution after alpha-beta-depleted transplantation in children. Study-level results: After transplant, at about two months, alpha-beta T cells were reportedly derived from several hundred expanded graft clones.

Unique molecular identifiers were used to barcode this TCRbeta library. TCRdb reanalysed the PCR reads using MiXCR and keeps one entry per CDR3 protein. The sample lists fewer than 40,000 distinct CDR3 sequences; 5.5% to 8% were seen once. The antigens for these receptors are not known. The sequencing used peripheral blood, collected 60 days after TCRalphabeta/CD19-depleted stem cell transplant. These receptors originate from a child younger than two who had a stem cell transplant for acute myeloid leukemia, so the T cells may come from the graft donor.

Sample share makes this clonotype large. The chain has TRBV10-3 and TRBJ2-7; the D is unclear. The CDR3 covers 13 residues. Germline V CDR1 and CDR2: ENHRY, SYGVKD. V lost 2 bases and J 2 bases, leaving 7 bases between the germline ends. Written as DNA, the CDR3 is TGTGCCATCAGTGAGCAGTTACCCTACGAGCAGTACTTC. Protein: CAISEQLPYEQYF.

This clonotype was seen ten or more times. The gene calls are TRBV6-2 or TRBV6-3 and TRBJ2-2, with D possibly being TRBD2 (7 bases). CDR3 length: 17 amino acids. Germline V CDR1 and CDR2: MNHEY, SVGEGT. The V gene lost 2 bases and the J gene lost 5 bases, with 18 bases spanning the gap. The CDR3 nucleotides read TGTGCCAGCAGTTACCCCTTGCGGGGGCGTTTAACCGGGGAGCTGTTTTTT. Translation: CASSYPLRGRLTGELFF.

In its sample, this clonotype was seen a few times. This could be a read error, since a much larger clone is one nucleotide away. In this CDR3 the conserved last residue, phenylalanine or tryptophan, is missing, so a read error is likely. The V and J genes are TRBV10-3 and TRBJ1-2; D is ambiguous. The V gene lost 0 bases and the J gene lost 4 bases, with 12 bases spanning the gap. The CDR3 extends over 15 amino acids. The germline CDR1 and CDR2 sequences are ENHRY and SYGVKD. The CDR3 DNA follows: TGTGCCATCAGTGAGTCTCAACGGAGAGGCTATGGCTACACCTAC. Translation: CAISESQRRGYGYTY.

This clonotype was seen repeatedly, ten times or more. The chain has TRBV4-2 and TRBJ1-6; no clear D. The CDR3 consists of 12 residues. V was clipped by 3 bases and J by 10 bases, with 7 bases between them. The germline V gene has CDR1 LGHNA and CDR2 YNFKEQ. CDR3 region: CASSHRGSPLHF. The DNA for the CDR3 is TGTGCCAGCAGCCACCGCGGATCACCCCTCCACTTT.

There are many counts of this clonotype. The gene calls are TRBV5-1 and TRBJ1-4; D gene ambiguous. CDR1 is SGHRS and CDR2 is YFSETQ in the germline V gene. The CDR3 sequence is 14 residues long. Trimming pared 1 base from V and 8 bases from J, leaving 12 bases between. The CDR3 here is CASSLYRSSEKLFF. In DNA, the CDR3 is TGCGCCAGCAGCTTGTACCGGTCCAGCGAAAAACTGTTTTTT.